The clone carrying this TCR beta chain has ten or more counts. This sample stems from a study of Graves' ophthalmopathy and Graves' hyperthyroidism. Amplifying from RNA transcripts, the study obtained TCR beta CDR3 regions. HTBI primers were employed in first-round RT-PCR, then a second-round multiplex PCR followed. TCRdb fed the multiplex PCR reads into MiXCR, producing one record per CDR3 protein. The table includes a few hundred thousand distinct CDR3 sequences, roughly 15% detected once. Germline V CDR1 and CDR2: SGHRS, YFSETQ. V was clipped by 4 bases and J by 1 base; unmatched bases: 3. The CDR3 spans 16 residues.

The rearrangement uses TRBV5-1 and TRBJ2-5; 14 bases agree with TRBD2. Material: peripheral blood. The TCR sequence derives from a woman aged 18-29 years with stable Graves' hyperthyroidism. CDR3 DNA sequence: TGCGCCAGCAGCCCGGGACTAGCGGGGGTCCAAGAGACCCAGTACTTC. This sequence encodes CASSPGLAGVQETQYF.